This TCR beta chain was sequenced in a study of shared clonotypes between healthy human individuals. Using immunoSEQ multiplex PCR, the repertoire was profiled, and TCRdb retains in-frame clones only, with some absent. The table includes over a million clones, 95% to 97% detected once. Germline V lookup: CDR1 SNHLY, CDR2 FYNNEI. The CDR3 sequence is 16 residues long. V was trimmed by 0 bases and J by 0 bases, leaving 9 bases between them. The V and J genes are TRBV2 and TRBJ1-3; possibly TRBD1 for D (5 bases). The specimen sequenced was naive CD4+ T cells sorted from blood. Described subset: CD45RA+ positively selected. This sequence was found in a man aged 25-45 years in good health. The CDR3 coding sequence is TGTGCCAGCAGTGAAGCGGGGCCGCTCTCTGGAAACACCATATATTTT. Translating it yields CASSEAGPLSGNTIYF.